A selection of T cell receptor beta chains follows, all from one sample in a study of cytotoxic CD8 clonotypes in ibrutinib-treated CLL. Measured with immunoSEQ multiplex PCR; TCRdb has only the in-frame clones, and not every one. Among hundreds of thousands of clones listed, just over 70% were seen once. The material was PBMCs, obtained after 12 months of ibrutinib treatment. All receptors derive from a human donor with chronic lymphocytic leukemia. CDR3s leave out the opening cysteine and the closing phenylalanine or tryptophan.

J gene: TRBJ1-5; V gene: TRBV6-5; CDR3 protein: ASRGSHNQPQH
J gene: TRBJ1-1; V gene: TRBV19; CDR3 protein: ASSYQPVSRQGAGNTEAF
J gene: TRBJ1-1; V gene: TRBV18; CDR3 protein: ASSPPAGLGTEAF
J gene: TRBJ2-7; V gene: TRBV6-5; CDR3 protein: GSRRDPSYEQY
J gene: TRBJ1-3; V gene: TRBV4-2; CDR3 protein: ASSRESSGNTIY
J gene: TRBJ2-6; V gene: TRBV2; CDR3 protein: ASKKGSGANVLT
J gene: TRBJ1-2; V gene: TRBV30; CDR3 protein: ARSDRGVNYGYT
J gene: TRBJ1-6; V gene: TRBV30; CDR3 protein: AWSTREYNSPLH
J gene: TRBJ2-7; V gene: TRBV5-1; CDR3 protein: ASSLDIIGGPSYEQY
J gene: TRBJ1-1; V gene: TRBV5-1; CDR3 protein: ASSPTDRGRSEAF
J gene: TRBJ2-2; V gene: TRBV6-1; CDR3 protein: ASSEAGVVGTGELF
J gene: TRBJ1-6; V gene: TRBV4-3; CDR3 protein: ASSQPAGQGNSPLH
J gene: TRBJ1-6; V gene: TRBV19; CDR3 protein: ASSATGERPLH
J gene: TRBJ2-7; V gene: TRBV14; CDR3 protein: ASSHGFESEQY
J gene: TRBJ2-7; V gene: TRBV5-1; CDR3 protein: ASSLESPGQGYEQY
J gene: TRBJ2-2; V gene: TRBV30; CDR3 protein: AWSLTTNTGELF